The 28 T cell receptor beta chains below come from one sample, sequenced in a study of cytomegalovirus exposure and HLA in healthy donors. The PCR made use of 60 Vbeta and 13 Jbeta primers. Repertoires were generated with immunoSEQ multiplex PCR, while TCRdb's copy carries only in-frame clones and drops some. The sample lists around 120,000 clones, 70% to 80% seen once, with 3.5% to 4.5% in the top ten. Sequencing input: PBMCs. Every receptor here comes from a man aged 25 to 40 in good health and CMV-seropositive.

The V call is TRBV7-2, the J call TRBJ2-7; 9 bases agree with TRBD2. The V gene's germline CDR1 is SGHTA and CDR2 FQGNSA. The trim removed 3 bases at V and 2 bases at J, leaving 2 bases unmatched. The CDR3 spans 14 residues. CDR3 amino acids: CASSFAGGAYEQYF. The CDR3 DNA reads as TGTGCCAGCAGCTTTGCGGGAGGGGCCTACGAGCAGTACTTC.

This chain connects TRBV6-5 to TRBJ2-7, with D possibly matching TRBD1 (6 bases). V was trimmed by 5 bases and J by 2 bases, leaving 10 bases between them. Germline assignment: CDR1 MNHEY and CDR2 SVGAGI. This CDR3 is 13 amino acids long. As DNA, the CDR3 is TGTGCCAGCAGTCGGGACACCGCCTACGAGCAGTACTTC. This sequence encodes CASSRDTAYEQYF.

The chain is built from TRBV6-1 and TRBJ2-2; no clear D. Germline V gives CDR1 MNHNS, CDR2 SASEGT. The ends were cut back, 6 bases at V and 9 bases at J, with 14 bases in the middle. CDR3 size: 13 residues. The CDR3, as DNA: TGTGCCAGCAGCCAGAGAGGTCTTTGGGAGCTGTTTTTT. This encodes CASSQRGLWELFF.

The V and J genes are TRBV9 and TRBJ1-1; a possible D gene is TRBD1 (5 bases). Trimming pared 0 bases from V and 8 bases from J, leaving 14 bases between. This CDR3 has 14 amino acids. Germline lookup yields CDR1 SGDLS and CDR2 YYNGEE. CDR3 sequence reads: CASSVGNYQGEAFF. Here the CDR3 DNA reads TGTGCCAGCAGCGTAGGGAACTATCAGGGAGAAGCTTTCTTT.

Only one count was recorded for this clone. The chain has TRBV7-3 and TRBJ1-1; the D gene is possibly TRBD1 (5 bases). Germline V gene sequence: CDR1 SGHTA, CDR2 FQGTGA. The CDR3 loop spans 15 amino acids. Trimming took 5 bases from V and 1 from J, leaving 14 bases between them. The CDR3 DNA reads TGTGCCAGCAGCCCAGGGATCGCCGCGAACACTGAAGCTTTCTTT. Protein product: CASSPGIAANTEAFF.

The chain has TRBV4-3 and TRBJ1-2; D might be TRBD1 (6 bases). The CDR3 is made up of 16 amino acids. Germline CDR1 LGHNA, CDR2 YSLEER. Trimming shortened V by 0 bases and J by 2 bases, and 13 bases separated the two germline ends. CDR3 region: CASSQDASGTNYGYTF. The DNA of the CDR3 is TGCGCCAGCAGCCAAGATGCCTCCGGGACAAACTATGGCTACACCTTC.

A remark on this clone: Other nucleotide sequences from this sample produce the same CDR3. The chain recombines TRBV27 with TRBJ1-2, with 9 nucleotides matching TRBD1. Germline V CDR1 and CDR2: MNHEY, SMNVEV (reference sequence). CDR3 size: 14 residues. With 5 bases clipped from V and 7 bases from J, the junction kept 8 bases outside the gene matches. CDR3 nucleotides: TGTGCCAGCAGTACAAGGACAGGGGAGGGTGGCTACACCTTC. It specifies CASSTRTGEGGYTF.

This clone was counted between two and nine times. V and J are TRBV6-6 and TRBJ2-7; 8 nucleotides agree with TRBD1. Germline V gives CDR1 MNHNY, CDR2 SVGAGI (reference sequence). This CDR3 region has 14 residues. V gave up 7 bases and J gave up 5 bases; unmatched junction bases: 10. CDR3 bases: TGTGCCAGCACCCCAAGACAGGGGCTCCACGAGCAGTACTTC. Amino acid sequence: CASTPRQGLHEQYF.

This rearrangement joins TRBV11-2 to TRBJ1-5; TRBD1 matches at 7 bases. The J segment lost 3 bases and the V segment lost 5 bases, leaving 4 bases of the junction unmatched. The CDR3 contains 14 residues. In germline, CDR1 is SGHAT, CDR2 FQNNGV. The CDR3 here is CASSNGQDNQPQHF. In DNA form, the CDR3 reads TGTGCCAGCAGCAATGGACAGGACAATCAGCCCCAGCATTTT.

This clone was recorded once. The V call is TRBV7-9, the J call TRBJ2-1; TRBD2 aligns across 7 bases. V was clipped by 0 bases and J by 7 bases; unmatched bases: 12. Germline CDR1 SEHNR, CDR2 FQNEAQ (reference sequence). This CDR3 has 17 residues. The CDR3 DNA is TGTGCCAGCAGCTTAGCGAGGGAGGGGCCGCCTGGGAATGAGCAGTTCTTC. It translates to CASSLAREGPPGNEQFF.

This rearrangement joins TRBV27 to TRBJ2-1; TRBD2 aligns across 7 bases. CDR1 is MNHEY, CDR2 SMNVEV, per germline (reference sequence). J lost 3 bases, V lost 4 bases, and 9 bases had no gene match. The CDR3 contains 16 residues. The CDR3 is CASSSPGSGNYNEQFF. In DNA, the CDR3 is TGTGCCAGCAGTTCCCCGGGGAGCGGGAACTACAATGAGCAGTTCTTC.

In the case of this clone: An end of the junction differs from the germline gene, which may be a read error. V is TRBV20-1 and J is TRBJ2-4, with unresolved D. Germline V gene sequence: CDR1 DFQATT, CDR2 SNEGSKA (reference sequence). The CDR3 consists of 11 residues. The CDR3 DNA reads TGCAGCATCCCTTACCAAAACAGTCAGTACTTC. Protein sequence: CSIPYQNSQYF.

The chain recombines TRBV27 with TRBJ1-1; 7 nucleotides match TRBD1. There are 17 residues in the CDR3. Germline CDR1 is MNHEY and CDR2 is SMNVEV (reference sequence). The V and J ends lost 11 bases and 0 bases, in that order; junction bases with no gene match: 18. The CDR3 loop reads CALRGGAFPGVNTEAFF. DNA for the CDR3: TGTGCCCTCAGAGGGGGCGCGTTCCCGGGGGTGAACACTGAAGCTTTCTTT.

The chain has TRBV27 and TRBJ2-5; 10 bases line up with TRBD1. The DNA end favors TRBJ2-7, so the J call may be wrong. CDR1 and CDR2 from the germline V gene are MNHEY and SMNVEV (reference sequence). The CDR3 runs to 14 residues. Here the CDR3 reads CASSPRTGGYEQYF. CDR3 DNA: TGTGCCAGCAGTCCCCGGACAGGGGGTTACGAGCAGTACTTC.

This chain joins TRBV5-1 and TRBJ1-3, with TRBD1 as a possible D gene (6 bases). The CDR3 is made up of 13 amino acids. V lost 0 bases to trimming and J lost 7 bases, with 8 bases between them. The germline V gene encodes CDR1 SGHRS and CDR2 YFSETQ. This chain's CDR3 is CASSLEGDNTIYF. The CDR3 nucleotides are TGCGCCAGCAGCTTGGAGGGGGACAACACCATATATTTT.

The CDR3 DNA sequence: TGTGCCAGCAGCCGGGACAGGGGGTACGAGACCCAGTACTTC. It translates to CASSRDRGYETQYF. The rearrangement joins TRBV7-9 to TRBJ2-5; 11 positions match TRBD1. Germline values: CDR1 SEHNR, CDR2 FQNEAQ (reference sequence). After removal of 5 bases from V and 5 bases from J, the junction contained 4 bases not matched to a gene. CDR3 length equals 14 residues.

The chain couples TRBV27 to TRBJ2-7, with 9 bases fitting TRBD1. Per germline, CDR1 MNHEY and CDR2 SMNVEV (reference sequence). J was trimmed by 2 bases and V by 8 bases; bases with no gene match: 7. The CDR3 has 14 amino acids. CDR3 protein: CASRPGTGPYEQYF. The DNA of the CDR3 is TGTGCCAGCCGCCCCGGGACAGGGCCCTACGAGCAGTACTTC.

The V call is TRBV28, the J call TRBJ2-7; D is possibly TRBD2 (5 bases). Germline V lookup: CDR1 MDHEN, CDR2 SYDVKM. V was pared by 1 base and J by 1 base, with 11 bases between. CDR3 length equals 15 residues. The CDR3 DNA sequence: TGTGCCAGCAGTTTATCCACGGGGAGATCCTACGAGCAGTACTTC. It encodes CASSLSTGRSYEQYF. Combining the CDR3 with reference TRBV28 and TRBJ2-7 gives the whole variable domain DVKVTQSSRYLVKRTGEKVFLECVQDMDHENMFWYRQDPGLGLRLIYFSYDVKMKEKGDIPEGYSVSREKKERFSLILESASTNQTSMYLCASSLSTGRSYEQYFGPGTRLTVT.

This clone was counted between two and nine times. The chain uses TRBV15 and TRBJ2-7; possible D gene TRBD1, 6 bases. CDR3 size: 15 residues. Trimming shortened V by 0 bases and J by 1 base, and 10 bases separated the two germline ends. Germline CDR1 LNHNV, CDR2 YYDKDF (reference sequence). CDR3 sequence: CATSRDKGVSYEQYF. The CDR3 bases are TGTGCCACCAGCAGAGATAAGGGGGTTTCCTACGAGCAGTACTTC. The full variable domain, in which reference TRBV15 and TRBJ2-7 provide the parts outside the CDR3, is DAMVIQNPRYQVTQFGKPVTLSCSQTLNHNVMYWYQQKSSQAPKLLFHYYDKDFNNEADTPDNFQSRRPNTSFCFLDIRSPGLGDTAMYLCATSRDKGVSYEQYFGPGTRLTVT.

The chain is built from TRBV7-2 and TRBJ2-1; TRBD2 agrees at 12 bases. This CDR3 region has 15 residues. Germline V gene lookup returns CDR1 SGHTA and CDR2 FQGNSA. V lost 1 base, J lost 14 bases, and 9 bases stayed unmatched. In DNA, the CDR3 is TGTGCCAGCAGCTTAGATGCTAGCGGGAGGGTGTGGGAGTTCTTC. Translating it yields CASSLDASGRVWEFF.

This CDR3 reads CASSPYQGGGEKLFF. The DNA of the CDR3 is TGTGCCAGCTCACCATATCAGGGAGGGGGTGAAAAACTGTTTTTT. The chain combines TRBV18 with TRBJ1-4, with D perhaps matching TRBD1 (6 bases). Between the trimmed V and J ends, which lost 2 bases and 7 bases, there was a span of 14 bases. This CDR3 has 15 amino acids. Germline V CDR1 and CDR2: KGHSH, LQKENI. Supplemented by reference TRBV18 and TRBJ1-4, the full variable domain reads NAGVMQNPRHLVRRRGQEARLRCSPMKGHSHVYWYRQLPEEGLKFMVYLQKENIIDESGMPKERFSAEFPKEGPSILRIQQVVRGDSAAYFCASSPYQGGGEKLFFGSGTQLSVL.

The chain joins TRBV29-1 to TRBJ2-1, with 9 bases identical to TRBD1. Germline-derived CDR1 and CDR2 are SQVTM and ANQGSEA. Trimming cost V 7 bases and J 1 base; bases outside gene matches: 14. The CDR3 has 17 amino acids. The CDR3 protein is CSGAREIGTGSYNEQFF. CDR3 DNA: TGCAGCGGTGCCCGGGAGATCGGGACAGGGTCCTACAATGAGCAGTTCTTC.

A note on this clone: One end of the junction fails to match germline, which may point to a read error. This rearrangement joins TRBV7-3 to TRBJ2-1; 8 bases agree with TRBD2. The length of the CDR3 is 16 residues. CDR1 is SGHTA, CDR2 FQGTGA, per germline. CDR3 region: CAGSLDSGIGYNEQFF. CDR3 in DNA: TGTGCCGGCAGCTTAGATAGCGGGATAGGGTACAATGAGCAGTTCTTC.

This rearrangement joins TRBV2 to TRBJ1-5, with a possible D match to TRBD1 (5 bases). The CDR3 is 15 residues long. With 8 bases removed from V and 1 base from J, the gap between germline ends came to 15 bases. The germline gives CDR1 SNHLY, CDR2 FYNNEI. For the CDR3, the DNA is TGTGCCAGCGGAGGCGGGGGGAGGAGCAATCAGCCCCAGCATTTT. Its protein is CASGGGGRSNQPQHF.

The rearrangement links TRBV10-3 to TRBJ2-3, with TRBD2 identical over 7 bases. This CDR3 is built from 14 residues. Germline assignment: CDR1 ENHRY and CDR2 SYGVKD. The trim removed 2 bases at V and 8 bases at J, leaving 7 bases unmatched. The CDR3 here is CAISEPRASGTQYF. In nucleotides, the CDR3 is TGTGCCATCAGTGAGCCACGGGCTAGCGGTACGCAGTATTTT.

The genes are TRBV7-9 and TRBJ1-2, with D perhaps TRBD1 (6 bases). This CDR3 comprises 15 residues. V lost 5 bases to trimming and J lost 6 bases, with 19 bases between them. Germline CDR1 reads SEHNR; CDR2 reads FQNEAQ (reference sequence). The CDR3 reads CASSERRGAEDGYTF. In DNA form, the CDR3 reads TGTGCCAGCAGCGAGAGGCGGGGGGCAGAAGATGGCTACACCTTC.

For the CDR3, the DNA is TGTGCCAGCAGCTTAGGCCGGGCTGAAGCTTTCTTT. Residues: CASSLGRAEAFF. V is TRBV7-9 and J is TRBJ1-1; D remains unclear. Per the germline V gene, CDR1 is SEHNR and CDR2 is FQNEAQ (reference sequence). The CDR3 is made up of 12 amino acids. Trimming left V 1 base short and J 6 bases short, with 6 bases between.

This clone was recorded once. The DNA of the CDR3 is TGTGCCAGTAGTCCCTTGGACAGGGCGGATAATGAGCAGTTCTTC. It codes for CASSPLDRADNEQFF. The chain joins TRBV19 to TRBJ2-1; 8 positions match TRBD1. The J segment lost 7 bases and the V segment lost 5 bases, leaving 10 bases of the junction unmatched. CDR3 length equals 15 residues. Germline CDR1 and CDR2: LNHDA and SQIVND (reference sequence).